These 29 T cell receptor beta chains were sequenced from one sample in a study of shared clonotypes between healthy human individuals. Sequencing used immunoSEQ multiplex PCR; TCRdb keeps in-frame clones, though not all of them. The sample gives hundreds of thousands of clones, around 73% of which show up once; 1.5% to 2% is in the top ten. Source material: memory CD4+ T cells sorted from blood. Subset noted: CD45RA-negative fraction. All receptors derive from a young woman in good health.

J is TRBJ1-2 and V is TRBV6-1; 9 bases are shared with TRBD1. CDR3 length: 15 amino acids. Germline CDR1 MNHNS, CDR2 SASEGT. Trimming took 2 bases from V and 3 from J; bases not matched to a gene: 4. The CDR3 DNA sequence: TGTGCCAGCAGTGAAACAGGGGGCTTGGACTATGGCTACACCTTC. This translates into CASSETGGLDYGYTF.

This clone appeared once. J is TRBJ2-7 and V is TRBV27; D is unresolved. There are 14 residues in the CDR3. Per germline, CDR1 MNHEY and CDR2 SMNVEV (reference sequence). The ends were cut back, 6 bases at V and 2 bases at J, with 14 bases in the middle. The CDR3 region is CASSSVGFPYEQYF. The CDR3 coding sequence is TGTGCCAGCAGCTCGGTGGGGTTCCCCTACGAGCAGTACTTC.

This clone appeared a few times. V is TRBV28 and J is TRBJ1-2; D gene uncertain. Germline lookup yields CDR1 MDHEN and CDR2 SYDVKM. The CDR3 is 10 amino acids. V gave up 3 bases and J gave up 8 bases, with 4 bases separating them. CDR3 residues: CASSFGGYTF. The CDR3 nucleotides read TGTGCCAGCAGTTTTGGGGGCTACACCTTC.

J is TRBJ2-5 and V is TRBV11-2; TRBD2 matches at 7 bases. The end of the DNA fits TRBJ2-7 better, so the J call may be wrong. Germline CDR1 SGHAT, CDR2 FQNNGV. The CDR3 contains 13 residues. The CDR3 DNA follows: TGTGCCAGCACCCCGGGCGGGAGTGACGAGCAGTACTTC. This codes for CASTPGGSDEQYF.

The chain combines TRBV19 with TRBJ2-7, with unresolved D. The CDR3 contains 14 residues. Germline values: CDR1 LNHDA, CDR2 SQIVND (reference sequence). V was cut by 6 bases and J by 2 bases, with 14 bases left in between. The CDR3 spells CASRDGSEAYEQYF. The CDR3 coding sequence is TGTGCCAGTAGGGACGGTTCAGAGGCCTACGAGCAGTACTTC.

Details on this clone: Since a much larger clone is just one base distant, this may be a read error. The rearrangement uses TRBV5-1 and TRBJ2-3, with 8 bases identical to TRBD2. The CDR3 runs to 15 residues. Per the germline V gene, CDR1 is SGHRS and CDR2 is YFSETQ. V lost 3 bases, J lost 1 base, and 4 bases stayed unmatched. The CDR3 protein is CASSSETSGTDTQYF. The CDR3 DNA reads TGCGCCAGCAGCTCCGAGACTAGCGGCACAGATACGCAGTATTTT. Variable domain in full (rest from reference TRBV5-1 and TRBJ2-3): KAGVTQTPRYLIKTRGQQVTLSCSPISGHRSVSWYQQTPGQGLQFLFEYFSETQRNKGNFPGRFSGRQFSNSRSEMNVSTLELGDSALYLCASSSETSGTDTQYFGPGTRLTVL.

This clone was found a few times. The J gene is TRBJ2-2, the V gene TRBV4-1; no firm D call. Germline V gene data show CDR1 as MGHRA and CDR2 as YSYEKL. Between the trimmed V and J ends, which lost 2 bases and 0 bases, there was a span of 7 bases. CDR3 length: 15 amino acids. The CDR3 reads CASSQQTTNTGELFF. CDR3 sequence (DNA): TGCGCCAGCAGCCAACAGACGACGAACACCGGGGAGCTGTTTTTT.

The V gene is TRBV29-1, the J gene TRBJ2-5; no definite D call. V was shortened by 4 bases and J by 1 base, with 13 bases between the two germline ends. The germline CDR1 and CDR2 sequences are SQVTM and ANQGSEA. The CDR3 has 14 amino acids. CDR3 region: CSVGQPGGQETQYF. CDR3 nucleotides: TGCAGCGTTGGCCAACCGGGTGGCCAAGAGACCCAGTACTTC.

The table lists this clone with a count of one. The chain recombines TRBV7-2 with TRBJ2-3; 12 bases match TRBD2. From germline, CDR1 is SGHTA and CDR2 FQGNSA. J was trimmed by 1 base and V by 3 bases; bases with no gene match: 5. This CDR3 has 17 amino acids. CDR3 sequence reads: CASSLRLAGDGTDTQYF. The DNA for the CDR3 is TGTGCCAGCAGCTTGCGACTAGCGGGAGACGGCACAGATACGCAGTATTTT.

In this sample, this clone turned up many times. J is TRBJ2-5 and V is TRBV29-1, with 7 bases lining up with TRBD2. The CDR3 totals 12 residues. Trimming removed 2 bases from V and 5 bases from J; junction bases left unmatched: 2. Germline V gene data show CDR1 as SQVTM and CDR2 as ANQGSEA. Here the CDR3 reads CSVERRGETQYF. Here the CDR3 DNA reads TGCAGCGTTGAAAGGCGGGGGGAGACCCAGTACTTC.

This clone has only a few counts. The chain has TRBV7-9 and TRBJ1-1; D gene uncertain. This CDR3 spans 11 amino acids. In germline, CDR1 is SEHNR, CDR2 FQNEAQ (reference sequence). V shed 4 bases and J shed 4 bases, with 4 bases lying between them. This CDR3 is CASSSVTEAFF. CDR3 DNA sequence: TGTGCCAGCAGCTCCGTCACTGAAGCTTTCTTT.

This clone has only one observation. The chain recombines TRBV14 with TRBJ1-4; 10 bases map to TRBD1. CDR1 SGHDN and CDR2 FVKESK come from the germline V gene. The CDR3 is made up of 14 amino acids. V lost 4 bases and J lost 8; bases outside the gene matches: 4. The CDR3 protein is CASSPGTGVEKLFF. The DNA for the CDR3 is TGTGCCAGCAGCCCGGGGACAGGGGTCGAAAAACTGTTTTTT.

This clone has ten or more counts. The chain recombines TRBV15 with TRBJ2-1, with D unclear. CDR3 length: 13 residues. The germline V gene has CDR1 LNHNV and CDR2 YYDKDF (reference sequence). V lost 3 bases to trimming and J lost 13 bases, with 16 bases between them. As DNA, the CDR3 is TGTGCCACCAGCAGGGAACGGGTCTTCCCTCAGTTCTTC. Amino acid sequence: CATSRERVFPQFF.

In this sample, this clone turned up a few times. This chain uses TRBV7-2 with TRBJ1-2; no reliable D call. Germline V lookup: CDR1 SGHTA, CDR2 FQGNSA. The CDR3 runs 15 residues. V was trimmed by 0 bases and J by 4 bases, leaving 12 bases between them. The CDR3 protein is CASSLASGRAYGYTF. In DNA, the CDR3 is TGTGCCAGCAGCTTAGCGTCCGGACGGGCCTATGGCTACACCTTC.

The rearrangement links TRBV5-1 to TRBJ2-5; 9 nucleotides agree with TRBD2. Germline values: CDR1 SGHRS, CDR2 YFSETQ. The V and J ends lost 0 bases and 0 bases, in that order; junction bases with no gene match: 6. The CDR3 runs 17 residues. The DNA for the CDR3 is TGCGCCAGCAGCTTGGTGGTCTCTAGCGGGAACCAAGAGACCCAGTACTTC. Protein product: CASSLVVSSGNQETQYF.

This clone appeared a few times. CDR3 protein: CASIPTGGEVETQYF. In DNA form, the CDR3 reads TGTGCCAGCATTCCCACAGGGGGCGAGGTAGAGACCCAGTACTTC. The V call is TRBV28, the J call TRBJ2-5; 9 bases fit TRBD1. Germline lookup yields CDR1 MDHEN and CDR2 SYDVKM. Trimming at V came to 7 bases and at J to 4 bases, leaving 10 bases not matched to a gene. CDR3 size: 15 residues. Filled out from reference TRBV28 and TRBJ2-5, the complete variable domain reads DVKVTQSSRYLVKRTGEKVFLECVQDMDHENMFWYRQDPGLGLRLIYFSYDVKMKEKGDIPEGYSVSREKKERFSLILESASTNQTSMYLCASIPTGGEVETQYFGPGTRLLVL.

The chain combines TRBV7-2 with TRBJ2-6, with unresolved D. The CDR3 extends over 18 amino acids. Trimming removed 0 bases from V and 0 bases from J, with 12 bases in between. The germline gives CDR1 SGHTA, CDR2 FQGNSA. As DNA, the CDR3 is TGTGCCAGCAGCTTAGCGGGGAATCTATTCTCTGGGGCCAACGTCCTGACTTTC. Translated: CASSLAGNLFSGANVLTF.

This rearrangement joins TRBV6-6 to TRBJ2-6, with D perhaps TRBD1 (6 bases). The CDR3 loop spans 15 amino acids. With 4 bases removed from V and 4 bases from J, the gap between germline ends came to 11 bases. Germline V gene data show CDR1 as MNHNY and CDR2 as SVGAGI (reference sequence). The CDR3 DNA is TGTGCCAGCAGTTCCCCAGGGACAGGGGCCAACGTCCTGACTTTC. Translating it yields CASSSPGTGANVLTF.

The J gene is TRBJ2-5, the V gene TRBV5-1; TRBD2 agrees at 9 bases. The CDR3 loop spans 18 amino acids. Per the germline V gene, CDR1 is SGHRS and CDR2 is YFSETQ. V trimming: 1 base; J trimming: 4 bases; junction bases outside the gene matches: 14. CDR3 amino acids: CASSLSSGTSRFLETQYF. CDR3 in DNA: TGCGCCAGCAGCTTGAGTTCCGGGACTAGCAGATTTTTAGAGACCCAGTACTTC.

Regarding this clone: Other DNA sequences in this sample translate to the same CDR3. The chain combines TRBV5-1 with TRBJ2-6, with D possibly being TRBD2 (6 bases). V dropped 0 bases and J dropped 1 base, with 11 bases sitting between them. This CDR3 region has 17 residues. Germline-derived CDR1 and CDR2 are SGHRS and YFSETQ. This CDR3 reads CASSLAGGGSGANVLTF. DNA of the CDR3: TGCGCCAGCAGCTTGGCCGGCGGAGGGTCTGGGGCCAACGTCCTGACTTTC.

This clone was picked up many times. The CDR3 region has the DNA TGTGCCAGCGACAAATCCGGGACAGGGGGTTACGAGCAGTACTTC. Its translation is CASDKSGTGGYEQYF. This chain links TRBV28 with TRBJ2-7; 11 nucleotides agree with TRBD1. V shed 8 bases, J shed 4 bases, and the junction held 10 bases outside the gene matches. Germline V gene lookup returns CDR1 MDHEN and CDR2 SYDVKM. This CDR3 contains 15 residues.

This chain uses TRBV10-3 with TRBJ2-7, with TRBD1 matching 7 bases. Germline V gene lookup returns CDR1 ENHRY and CDR2 SYGVKD. V dropped 3 bases and J dropped 0; count of bases not matched to a gene: 5. The CDR3 extends over 15 amino acids. The CDR3, as DNA: TGTGCCATCAGTGACGTGGACAGGAGCTCCTACGAGCAGTACTTC. It specifies CAISDVDRSSYEQYF.

V gene TRBV7-3 combines with J gene TRBJ2-5; D is possibly TRBD1 (6 bases). Germline V CDR1 and CDR2: SGHTA, FQGTGA. Between the trimmed V and J ends, which lost 5 bases and 2 bases, there was a span of 15 bases. The CDR3 has 15 amino acids. The DNA for the CDR3 is TGTGCCAGCAGCCCGGGTTGGGGGACACAAGAGACCCAGTACTTC. Encoded protein: CASSPGWGTQETQYF. Based on the CDR3 plus reference TRBV7-3 and TRBJ2-5, the full variable domain is GAGVSQTPSNKVTEKGKYVELRCDPISGHTALYWYRQSLGQGPEFLIYFQGTGAADDSGLPNDRFFAVRPEGSVSTLKIQRTERGDSAVYLCASSPGWGTQETQYFGPGTRLLVL.

The chain is built from TRBV28 and TRBJ2-7; tentatively, D is TRBD1 or TRBD2 (7 bases each). Per germline, CDR1 MDHEN and CDR2 SYDVKM. V was cut by 6 bases and J by 6 bases, with 21 bases left in between. This CDR3 is built from 15 residues. Here the CDR3 DNA reads TGTGCCAGCAGCAGATTGGACAGGCCGGGGGGCGAGCAGTACTTC. Encoded protein: CASSRLDRPGGEQYF.

This chain joins TRBV13 and TRBJ2-1; 9 nucleotides line up with TRBD2. Per the germline V gene, CDR1 is PRHDT and CDR2 is FYEKMQ (reference sequence). This CDR3 spans 15 amino acids. V shed 3 bases, J shed 7 bases, and the junction held 7 bases outside the gene matches. The CDR3 is CASSFSGRVLNEQFF. CDR3 bases: TGTGCCAGCAGCTTTAGCGGGAGAGTTCTGAATGAGCAGTTCTTC.

The gene calls are TRBV7-9 and TRBJ1-4; TRBD1 matches 7 bases. Germline V gene sequence: CDR1 SEHNR, CDR2 FQNEAQ (reference sequence). The V gene end was trimmed by 5 bases and the J gene end by 7 bases; junction bases not matched to a gene: 7. The CDR3 spans 14 residues. Here the CDR3 reads CASSPTGTGEKLFF. The CDR3 DNA reads as TGTGCCAGCAGCCCGACAGGGACGGGTGAAAAACTGTTTTTT.

The chain joins TRBV5-1 to TRBJ1-4; 8 bases are shared with TRBD1. The CDR3 consists of 16 residues. J was trimmed by 0 bases and V by 4 bases; bases with no gene match: 5. Per germline, CDR1 SGHRS and CDR2 YFSETQ. In DNA, the CDR3 is TGCGCCAGCAGCCGGACAGGGCCTTCAACTAATGAAAAACTGTTTTTT. Protein: CASSRTGPSTNEKLFF.

J is TRBJ2-7 and V is TRBV6-1, with D uncertain. Germline CDR1 and CDR2: MNHNS and SASEGT. Trimming removed 7 bases at V and 4 bases at J, with 14 bases between. CDR3 size: 13 residues. CDR3 loop: CASMLADEYEQYF. The CDR3 DNA is TGTGCCAGCATGTTGGCGGATGAATACGAGCAGTACTTC.

The chain employs TRBV11-1 and TRBJ2-5, with D unresolved. Trimming removed 1 base at V and 4 bases at J, with 10 bases between. This CDR3 is 14 amino acids long. CDR1 and CDR2 from the germline V gene are SGHAT and FQDESV (reference sequence). CDR3 in amino acids: CASSLGLGGETQYF. The CDR3 region has the DNA TGTGCCAGCAGCTTAGGATTGGGTGGAGAGACCCAGTACTTC.